This T cell receptor beta chain was obtained from a study of T-cell reconstitution after alpha-beta-depleted transplantation in children. The V gene's germline CDR1 is LGHNT and CDR2 FRNRAP. The junction had 1 base not matched to a gene; V was cut back by 4 bases and J by 1 base. This CDR3 is 14 amino acids long. This clonotype was counted many times. Preparation of the TCRbeta library used unique molecular identifiers. TCRdb reprocessed the PCR reads with MiXCR, giving one entry per CDR3 protein. The sample shows approximately 88,000 distinct CDR3 sequences, approximately 12% of them seen only once. V usage is TRBV12-5 and J usage is TRBJ2-5; 9 bases map to TRBD1. This TCR derives from a human donor who donated a stem cell graft to a child with inherited bone marrow failure. The source material was PBMCs from the stem cell graft donor, sampled from the stem cell graft. The CDR3: CASGSTGGQETQYF. DNA of the CDR3: TGTGCTAGTGGTTCGACAGGGGGCCAAGAGACCCAGTACTTC.